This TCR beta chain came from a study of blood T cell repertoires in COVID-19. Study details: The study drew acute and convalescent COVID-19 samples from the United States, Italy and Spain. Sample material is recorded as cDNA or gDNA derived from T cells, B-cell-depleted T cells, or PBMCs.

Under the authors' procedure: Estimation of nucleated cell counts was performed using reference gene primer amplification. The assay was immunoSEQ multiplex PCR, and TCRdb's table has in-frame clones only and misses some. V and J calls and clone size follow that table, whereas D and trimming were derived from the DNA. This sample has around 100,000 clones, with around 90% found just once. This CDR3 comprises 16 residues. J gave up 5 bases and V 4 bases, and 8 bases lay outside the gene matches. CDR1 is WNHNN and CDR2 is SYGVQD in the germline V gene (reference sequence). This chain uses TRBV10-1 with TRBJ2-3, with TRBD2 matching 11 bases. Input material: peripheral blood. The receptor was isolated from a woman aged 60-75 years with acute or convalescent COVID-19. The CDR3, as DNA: TGCGCCAGCAGTGTCTCCTTGACTAGCGGGGAAGATACGCAGTATTTT. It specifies CASSVSLTSGEDTQYF.